The 5 T cell receptor beta chains in this list originate from one sample, sequenced in a study of cytomegalovirus exposure and HLA in healthy donors. The PCR employed 60 Vbeta primers together with 13 Jbeta primers. Sequencing used immunoSEQ multiplex PCR; TCRdb keeps in-frame clones, though not all of them. The sample includes about 120,000 clones, almost 70% seen only once; the top ten take 8.5% to 9.5%. The sample comprised PBMCs. These receptors originate from a man aged 25-45 years in good health and CMV-seropositive.

DNA of the CDR3: TGTGCCAGCAGTCCCGCGGGGCTGAACACTGAAGCTTTCTTT. Translating gives CASSPAGLNTEAFF. The chain combines TRBV28 with TRBJ1-1; D is perhaps TRBD1 (5 bases). V dropped 5 bases and J dropped 0 bases, with 10 bases sitting between them. This CDR3 has 14 residues. The germline V gene has CDR1 MDHEN and CDR2 SYDVKM.

The rearrangement uses TRBV25-1 and TRBJ1-2; a possible D gene is TRBD1 (5 bases). Germline V lookup: CDR1 MGHDK, CDR2 SYGVNS. The ends were cut back, 5 bases at V and 7 bases at J, with 11 bases in the middle. This CDR3 comprises 12 residues. The CDR3 DNA is TGTGCCAGCAGTAAAGGGGAGGGTGGCTACACCTTC. Protein product: CASSKGEGGYTF.

The rearrangement links TRBV27 to TRBJ2-1; the D gene is possibly TRBD2 (6 bases). Trimming left V 5 bases short and J 2 bases short, with 7 bases between. CDR1 is MNHEY, CDR2 SMNVEV, per germline (reference sequence). The CDR3 runs to 13 residues. CDR3 region: CASSGTPYNEQFF. The CDR3 coding sequence is TGTGCCAGCAGTGGGACTCCCTACAATGAGCAGTTCTTC.

The V call is TRBV7-9, the J call TRBJ1-3; perhaps TRBD1 as D (6 bases). Germline assignment: CDR1 SEHNR and CDR2 FQNEAQ (reference sequence). Trimming took off 1 base at V and 7 bases at J, with 11 bases between the two ends. The CDR3 has 14 amino acids. In nucleotides, the CDR3 is TGTGCCAGCAGCTTAGATATAAGGGGGAACACCATATATTTT. This codes for CASSLDIRGNTIYF.

This clone was seen more than once but under ten times. J is TRBJ2-3 and V is TRBV4-1; 9 bases are shared with TRBD1. This CDR3 has 15 residues. The trim removed 6 bases at V and 5 bases at J, leaving 9 bases unmatched. Germline V gives CDR1 MGHRA, CDR2 YSYEKL. DNA of the CDR3: TGCGCCAGCAGATCTCCGGGACAGGGTAAAGATACGCAGTATTTT. Translating gives CASRSPGQGKDTQYF.